These 17 T cell receptor beta chains originate from one sample sequenced in a study of CD8+ T cells in alopecia areata. Isolated RNA was reverse transcribed into cDNA used as the sequencing template. Libraries were prepared by immunoSEQ multiplex PCR; TCRdb keeps only in-frame clonotypes and omits some of them. Here the sample spans some 180,000 clones, about 55% being singletons. The treatment denotes: oral pan-JAK inhibitor, 5-10 mg twice daily. This sample comprised CD8+ T cells sorted from blood, obtained at week 24, from a patient treated with tofacitinib. The origin of the receptors is a human donor with alopecia areata.

The rearrangement links TRBV11-1 to TRBJ2-1, with D uncertain. The CDR3 has 12 residues. The germline gives CDR1 SGHAT, CDR2 FQDESV (reference sequence). Trimming cost V 5 bases and J 7 bases, with 9 bases left between them. The CDR3 region has the DNA TGTGCCAGCAGCCGGCAGGATAATGAGCAGTTCTTC. Its translation is CASSRQDNEQFF. The full variable domain, with the rest looked up from reference TRBV11-1 and TRBJ2-1, is EAEVAQSPRYKITEKSQAVAFWCDPISGHATLYWYRQILGQGPELLVQFQDESVVDDSQLPKDRFSAERLKGVDSTLKIQPAELGDSAMYLCASSRQDNEQFFGPGTRLTVL.

This clone is medium-sized. This sequence joins TRBV7-9 and TRBJ2-1; 8 positions agree with TRBD2. The length of the CDR3 is 13 residues. V was pared by 8 bases and J by 7 bases, with 7 bases of the junction left unmatched. Looked up from germline, CDR1 is SEHNR and CDR2 is FQNEAQ (reference sequence). CDR3 sequence: CASHAGGGNEQFF. As DNA, the CDR3 is TGTGCCAGCCATGCGGGGGGTGGAAATGAGCAGTTCTTC.

The genes are TRBV9 and TRBJ2-4, with D perhaps assigned TRBD1 or TRBD2 (6 bases each). CDR3 length: 14 residues. V was pared by 3 bases and J by 9 bases, with 16 bases between. Germline CDR1 and CDR2: SGDLS and YYNGEE. DNA for the CDR3: TGTGCCAGCAGCGAGGGGGTCGGGGGAGCCATTCAGTACTTC. This encodes CASSEGVGGAIQYF.

This clone has a handful of counts. The chain joins TRBV7-6 to TRBJ2-5; D remains unclear. In germline, CDR1 is SGHVS, CDR2 FNYEAQ. There are 16 residues in the CDR3. Between the trimmed V and J ends, which lost 5 bases and 4 bases, there was a span of 20 bases. The CDR3 spells CASSPKVSGLRETQYF. Here the CDR3 DNA reads TGTGCCAGCAGCCCTAAGGTGTCGGGTTTACGAGAGACCCAGTACTTC. The entire variable domain, with the rest obtained from reference TRBV7-6 and TRBJ2-5, is as follows: GAGVSQSPRYKVTKRGQDVALRCDPISGHVSLYWYRQALGQGPEFLTYFNYEAQQDKSGLPNDRFSAERPEGSISTLTIQRTEQRDSAMYRCASSPKVSGLRETQYFGPGTRLLVL.

The chain employs TRBV11-3 and TRBJ1-1; 7 bases fit TRBD1. Trimming took 3 bases from V and 7 from J; bases not matched to a gene: 5. Per the germline V gene, CDR1 is SGHNT and CDR2 is YENEEA. The CDR3 spans 13 residues. The DNA of the CDR3 is TGTGCCAGCAGCTTCGGGACAGCTAATGAAGCTTTCTTT. This sequence encodes CASSFGTANEAFF.

This clone was seen a handful of times. The chain couples TRBV30 to TRBJ2-3; TRBD2 matches at 8 bases. The junction had 5 bases not matched to a gene; V was cut back by 2 bases and J by 4 bases. The CDR3 sequence is 14 residues long. Germline CDR1 GTSNPN, CDR2 SVGIG (reference sequence). The CDR3 DNA is TGTGCCTGGAGTACCGGGGGGGGCCCAGATACGCAGTATTTT. Its protein is CAWSTGGGPDTQYF.

This chain joins TRBV27 and TRBJ2-6; D possibly corresponds to TRBD2 (5 bases). The CDR3 is 17 residues long. Germline CDR1 and CDR2: MNHEY and SMNVEV (reference sequence). Trimming removed 3 bases from V and 3 bases from J, with 15 bases in between. The CDR3 DNA follows: TGTGCCAGCAGTTTGGTAGGGTCGGCGGGTGGGGCCAACGTCCTGACTTTC. Translated: CASSLVGSAGGANVLTF.

The chain joins TRBV2 to TRBJ2-3; TRBD2 matches 12 bases. This CDR3 contains 15 residues. The germline V gene encodes CDR1 SNHLY and CDR2 FYNNEI. V gave up 5 bases and J gave up 7 bases; unmatched junction bases: 7. The chain's CDR3 is CASSILAGGHYTQYF. The CDR3 region has the DNA TGTGCCAGCAGTATACTAGCGGGGGGCCACTATACGCAGTATTTT.

The chain is built from TRBV7-6 and TRBJ1-5; D gene uncertain. With 5 bases removed from V and 7 bases from J, the gap between germline ends came to 12 bases. CDR3 length equals 13 residues. CDR1 SGHVS and CDR2 FNYEAQ come from the germline V gene. The CDR3 sequence is CASSLQNGQPQHF. CDR3 coding DNA: TGTGCCAGCAGCCTCCAGAATGGGCAGCCCCAGCATTTT.

The V and J genes are TRBV9 and TRBJ2-5; TRBD2 matches 7 bases. This CDR3 region has 15 residues. The germline CDR1 and CDR2 sequences are SGDLS and YYNGEE. Losses at the gene ends were 2 bases for V and 7 bases for J; bases not matched to a gene: 11. CDR3 residues: CASSVGGGREGTQYF. The CDR3 DNA reads as TGTGCCAGCAGCGTGGGCGGGGGTCGAGAGGGGACCCAGTACTTC.

About this clone: The junction departs from the called germline gene at one end, perhaps through a read error. The gene calls are TRBV2 and TRBJ2-1; D is perhaps TRBD2 (5 bases). CDR3 size: 17 residues. The germline V gene encodes CDR1 SNHLY and CDR2 FYNNEI. CDR3 coding DNA: TGTGCCAGCAGCGAAGAACTACCGGGTCCACCGGGGAATGAGCAGTTCTTC. It encodes CASSEELPGPPGNEQFF.

This rearrangement joins TRBV29-1 to TRBJ1-1, with D possibly TRBD1 on 5 matching bases. This CDR3 has 12 amino acids. Trimming cost V 1 base and J 6 bases, with 9 bases left between them. CDR1 SQVTM and CDR2 ANQGSEA come from the germline V gene. The CDR3 sequence: CSVEGQGAEAFF. CDR3 bases: TGCAGCGTTGAAGGCCAGGGTGCTGAAGCTTTCTTT.

V is TRBV9 and J is TRBJ2-6; D perhaps matches TRBD2 (5 bases). The CDR3 consists of 16 residues. Germline V gene lookup returns CDR1 SGDLS and CDR2 YYNGEE. V was trimmed by 4 bases and J by 0 bases, leaving 11 bases between them. In nucleotides, the CDR3 is TGTGCCAGCAGCTACGACCGGGACTCTGGGGCCAACGTCCTGACTTTC. Encoded protein: CASSYDRDSGANVLTF.

Only a few counts were recorded for this clone. The V gene is TRBV23-1, the J gene TRBJ2-3; TRBD1 is a possible D gene (5 bases). TRBV23-1 is marked as an open reading frame, function uncertain. V was clipped by 3 bases and J by 1 base, with 11 bases between them. The CDR3 extends over 15 amino acids. DNA for the CDR3: TGCGCCAGCAGTCACGCGACAGAGGGCACAGATACGCAGTATTTT. Translating gives CASSHATEGTDTQYF.

This chain connects TRBV14 to TRBJ2-1, with TRBD1 matching over 8 bases. J gave up 8 bases and V 1 base, and 7 bases lay outside the gene matches. CDR3 length: 15 residues. Germline V gene sequence: CDR1 SGHDN, CDR2 FVKESK. CDR3 bases: TGTGCCAGCAGCCAAGTTGGACAGGGACGCGATGAGCAGTTCTTC. Translated, it gives CASSQVGQGRDEQFF.

This clone was seen only a few times. V and J are TRBV2 and TRBJ2-4; D is unclear. The CDR3 is made up of 14 amino acids. Germline V gives CDR1 SNHLY, CDR2 FYNNEI. The germline V and J ends were trimmed by 2 bases and 7 bases, with 12 bases remaining between them. The CDR3 reads CASSEPFGNNIQYF. In DNA form, the CDR3 reads TGTGCCAGCAGTGAACCCTTTGGGAACAACATTCAGTACTTC. Complete variable domain (other parts from reference TRBV2 and TRBJ2-4): EPEVTQTPSHQVTQMGQEVILRCVPISNHLYFYWYRQILGQKVEFLVSFYNNEISEKSEIFDDQFSVERPDGSNFTLKIRSTKLEDSAMYFCASSEPFGNNIQYFGAGTRLSVL.

V is TRBV7-3 and J is TRBJ2-1, with D tentatively TRBD1 (6 bases). CDR3 length: 16 residues. Germline CDR1 SGHTA, CDR2 FQGTGA. The germline V and J ends were trimmed by 5 bases and 1 base, with 15 bases remaining between them. Here the CDR3 reads CASSPYEGDSYNEQFF. CDR3 coding DNA: TGTGCCAGCAGCCCATACGAGGGGGATTCCTACAATGAGCAGTTCTTC.